This record looks at one T cell receptor (beta chain) sequence and its context. This entry comes from a study of T cell responses to AZD1222 COVID-19 vaccine. Some clones are missing from TCRdb's copy, which holds only in-frame ones; the method was immunoSEQ multiplex PCR. The sample consists of about 180,000 clones, roughly nine tenths of them appearing once. The germline gives CDR1 MNHNY, CDR2 SVGAGI (reference sequence). V was clipped by 5 bases and J by 6 bases; unmatched bases: 16. The length of the CDR3 is 17 residues. The input for sequencing was peripheral blood, taken on day 0 of AZD1222 vaccination. The receptor comes from an adult in good health. The V and J genes are TRBV6-6 and TRBJ1-2; 9 bases line up with TRBD1. CDR3 nucleotides: TGTGCCAGCAGTCAGACAGGGGGTAGTATCCAACCGGATGGCTACACCTTC. The encoded protein is CASSQTGGSIQPDGYTF.